This T cell receptor beta chain was retrieved from a study of T cells in Graves' hyperthyroidism and ophthalmopathy. About the research overall: Peripheral blood collection took place at initial diagnosis, before any treatment. Overall study findings and caveats: Ophthalmopathy prediction by the model preceded onset by a median approximately 6.9 months. Blood samples included most of the expanded thyroid clonotypes exceeding 0.001.

Amplified TCR beta CDR3 regions derived from RNA transcripts. Primed by the HTBI set, a first-round RT-PCR was run on the TCR CDR3. One entry per CDR3 protein, called by TCRdb with MiXCR from the multiplex PCR reads. The sample includes approximately 380,000 distinct CDR3 sequences, about 14% of them seen just once. This clonotype was seen many times. Its antigen remains unknown. V was cut by 5 bases and J by 0 bases, with 7 bases left in between. CDR3 length: 13 amino acids. In germline, CDR1 is LNHDA, CDR2 SQIVND (reference sequence). What was sequenced was blood. This sequence originates from a man over 45 with Graves' ophthalmopathy. V gene TRBV19 combines with J gene TRBJ1-1, with D uncertain. The CDR3 here is CASSDTLNTEAFF. The DNA of the CDR3 is TGTGCCAGTAGTGACACATTGAACACTGAAGCTTTCTTT.